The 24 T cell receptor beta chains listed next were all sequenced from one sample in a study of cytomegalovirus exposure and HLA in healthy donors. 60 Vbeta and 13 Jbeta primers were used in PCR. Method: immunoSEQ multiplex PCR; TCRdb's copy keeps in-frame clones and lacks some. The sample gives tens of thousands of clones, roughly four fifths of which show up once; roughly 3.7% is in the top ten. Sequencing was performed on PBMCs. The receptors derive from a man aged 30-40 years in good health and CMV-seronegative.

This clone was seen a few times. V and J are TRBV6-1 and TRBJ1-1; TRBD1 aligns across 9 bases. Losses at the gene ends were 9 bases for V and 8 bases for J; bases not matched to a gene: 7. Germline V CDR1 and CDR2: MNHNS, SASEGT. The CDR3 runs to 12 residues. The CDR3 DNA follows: TGTGCCAGTGGGACAGGGTCGGGCGAAGCTTTCTTT. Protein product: CASGTGSGEAFF.

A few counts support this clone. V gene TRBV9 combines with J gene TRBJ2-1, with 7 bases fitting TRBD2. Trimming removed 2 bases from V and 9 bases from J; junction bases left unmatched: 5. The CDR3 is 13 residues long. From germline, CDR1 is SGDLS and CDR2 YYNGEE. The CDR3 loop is CASSVRSGGEQFF. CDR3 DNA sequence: TGTGCCAGCAGCGTGCGGTCGGGGGGTGAGCAGTTCTTC.

CDR3 sequence: CASRDRTANSPLHF. Here the CDR3 DNA reads TGTGCCAGCAGGGACCGGACAGCTAATTCACCCCTCCACTTT. This chain uses TRBV2 with TRBJ1-6; tentative D call: TRBD1 (6 bases). CDR3 size: 14 residues. With 6 bases removed from V and 6 bases from J, the gap between germline ends came to 12 bases. Germline V CDR1 and CDR2: SNHLY, FYNNEI.

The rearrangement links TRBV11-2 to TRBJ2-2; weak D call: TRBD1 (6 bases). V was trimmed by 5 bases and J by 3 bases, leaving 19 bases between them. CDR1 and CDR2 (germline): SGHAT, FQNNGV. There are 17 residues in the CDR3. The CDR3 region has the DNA TGTGCCAGCAGCATGAGAGCAGGGGTTTATGACACCGGGGAGCTGTTTTTT. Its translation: CASSMRAGVYDTGELFF.

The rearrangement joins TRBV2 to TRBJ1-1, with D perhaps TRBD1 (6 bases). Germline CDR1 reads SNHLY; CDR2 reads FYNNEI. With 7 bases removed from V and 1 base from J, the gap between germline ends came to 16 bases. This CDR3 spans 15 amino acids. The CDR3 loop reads CASIPPSTGNTEAFF. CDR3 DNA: TGTGCCAGCATTCCACCGTCGACAGGGAACACTGAAGCTTTCTTT.

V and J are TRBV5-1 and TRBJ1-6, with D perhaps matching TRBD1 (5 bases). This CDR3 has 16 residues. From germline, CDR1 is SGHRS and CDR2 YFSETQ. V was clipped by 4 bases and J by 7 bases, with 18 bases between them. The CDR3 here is CASSVGSAGVNSPLHF. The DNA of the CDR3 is TGCGCCAGCAGCGTTGGGAGTGCGGGGGTAAATTCACCCCTCCACTTT.

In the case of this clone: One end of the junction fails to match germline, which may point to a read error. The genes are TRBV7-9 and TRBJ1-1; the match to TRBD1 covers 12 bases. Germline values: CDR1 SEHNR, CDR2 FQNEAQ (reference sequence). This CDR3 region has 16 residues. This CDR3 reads CSSSITGTGGDTEAFF. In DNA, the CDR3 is TGTTCCAGCAGCATAACCGGGACAGGGGGCGATACTGAAGCTTTCTTT.

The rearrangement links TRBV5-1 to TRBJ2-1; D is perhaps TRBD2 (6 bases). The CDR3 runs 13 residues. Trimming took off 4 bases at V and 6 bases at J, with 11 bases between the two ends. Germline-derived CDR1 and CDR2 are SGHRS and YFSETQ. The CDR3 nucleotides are TGCGCCAGCAGCGCCGGGACTCTCAATGAGCAGTTCTTC. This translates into CASSAGTLNEQFF. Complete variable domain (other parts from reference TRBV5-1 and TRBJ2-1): KAGVTQTPRYLIKTRGQQVTLSCSPISGHRSVSWYQQTPGQGLQFLFEYFSETQRNKGNFPGRFSGRQFSNSRSEMNVSTLELGDSALYLCASSAGTLNEQFFGPGTRLTVL.

The CDR3 here is CASRGQGGENTEAFF. Written as DNA, the CDR3 is TGTGCCAGCAGGGGACAGGGGGGTGAGAACACTGAAGCTTTCTTT. The chain uses TRBV6-5 and TRBJ1-1, with 11 positions matching TRBD1. Germline CDR1 reads MNHEY; CDR2 reads SVGAGI. V was pared by 6 bases and J by 1 base, with 4 bases of the junction left unmatched. This CDR3 is 15 amino acids long.

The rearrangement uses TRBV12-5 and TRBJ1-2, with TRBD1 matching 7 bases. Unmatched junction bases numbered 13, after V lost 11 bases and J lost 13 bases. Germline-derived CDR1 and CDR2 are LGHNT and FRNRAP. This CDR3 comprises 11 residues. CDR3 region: CAGRDRDAGTF. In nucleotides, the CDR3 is TGTGCTGGCCGAGACAGGGACGCCGGCACCTTC.

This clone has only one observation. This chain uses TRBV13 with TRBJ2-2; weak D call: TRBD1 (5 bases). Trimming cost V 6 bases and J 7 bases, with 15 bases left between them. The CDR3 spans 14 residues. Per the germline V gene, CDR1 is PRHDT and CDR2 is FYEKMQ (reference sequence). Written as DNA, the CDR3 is TGTGCCAGCAGATGGGGCATCAGTCACGGGGAGCTGTTTTTT. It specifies CASRWGISHGELFF.

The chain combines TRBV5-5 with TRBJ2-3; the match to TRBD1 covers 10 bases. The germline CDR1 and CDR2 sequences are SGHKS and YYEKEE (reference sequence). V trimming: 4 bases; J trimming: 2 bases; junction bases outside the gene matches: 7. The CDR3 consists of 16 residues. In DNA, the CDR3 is TGTGCCAGCAGCCATCCCGGGACAGGGGACACAGATACGCAGTATTTT. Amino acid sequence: CASSHPGTGDTDTQYF.

The CDR3 here is CASSEGDRGLDGYTF. DNA of the CDR3: TGCGCCAGCAGTGAAGGGGACAGGGGGCTAGACGGCTACACCTTC. This chain joins TRBV10-2 and TRBJ1-2; TRBD1 matches at 12 bases. The CDR3 is made up of 15 amino acids. The J segment lost 8 bases and the V segment lost 3 bases, leaving 7 bases of the junction unmatched. In germline, CDR1 is WSHSY, CDR2 SAAADI.

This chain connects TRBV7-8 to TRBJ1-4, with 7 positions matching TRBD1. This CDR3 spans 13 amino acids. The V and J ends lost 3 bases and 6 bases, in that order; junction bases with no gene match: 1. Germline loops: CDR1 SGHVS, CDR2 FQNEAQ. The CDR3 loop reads CASSLGQHEKLFF. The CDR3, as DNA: TGTGCCAGCAGCTTGGGACAGCATGAAAAACTGTTTTTT.

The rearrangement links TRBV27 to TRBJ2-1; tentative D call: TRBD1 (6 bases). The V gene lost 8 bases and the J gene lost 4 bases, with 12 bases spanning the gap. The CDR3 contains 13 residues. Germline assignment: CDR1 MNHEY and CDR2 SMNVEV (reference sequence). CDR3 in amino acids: CASAGTPYNEQFF. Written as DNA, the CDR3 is TGTGCCAGCGCCGGGACACCTTACAATGAGCAGTTCTTC.

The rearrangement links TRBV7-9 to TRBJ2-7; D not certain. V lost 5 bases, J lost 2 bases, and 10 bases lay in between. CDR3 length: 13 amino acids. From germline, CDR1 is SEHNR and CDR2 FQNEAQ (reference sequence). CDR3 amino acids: CASSRTETYEQYF. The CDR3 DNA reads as TGTGCCAGCAGCAGAACGGAGACCTACGAGCAGTACTTC.

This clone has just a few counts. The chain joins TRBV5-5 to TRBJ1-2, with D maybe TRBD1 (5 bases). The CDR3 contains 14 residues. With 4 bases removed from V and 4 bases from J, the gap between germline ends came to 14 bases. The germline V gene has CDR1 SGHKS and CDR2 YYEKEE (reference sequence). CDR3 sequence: CASSTDRRVYGYTF. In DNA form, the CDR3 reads TGTGCCAGCAGCACGGACCGCAGGGTCTATGGCTACACCTTC.

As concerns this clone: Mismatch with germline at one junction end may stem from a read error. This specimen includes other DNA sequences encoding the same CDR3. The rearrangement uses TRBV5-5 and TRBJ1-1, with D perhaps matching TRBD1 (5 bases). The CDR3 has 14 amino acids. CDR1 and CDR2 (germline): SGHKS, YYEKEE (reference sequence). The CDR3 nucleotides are TGTGCCAGCAGCCAGGGCCCGGCGTACACCGAAGCTTTCTTT. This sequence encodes CASSQGPAYTEAFF.

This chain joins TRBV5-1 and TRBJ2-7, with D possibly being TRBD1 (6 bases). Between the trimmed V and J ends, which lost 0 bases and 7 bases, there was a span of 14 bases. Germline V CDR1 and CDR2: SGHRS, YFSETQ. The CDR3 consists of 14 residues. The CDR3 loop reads CASSLASGAREQYF. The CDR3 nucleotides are TGCGCCAGCAGCTTGGCCTCAGGGGCCCGGGAGCAGTACTTC.

The CDR3 reads CASSPQVGTGRNTEAFF. CDR3 sequence (DNA): TGCGCCAGCAGCCCCCAGGTCGGTACAGGGAGGAACACTGAAGCTTTCTTT. The genes are TRBV4-3 and TRBJ1-1, with D maybe TRBD1 (6 bases). Per the germline V gene, CDR1 is LGHNA and CDR2 is YSLEER. Between the trimmed V and J ends, which lost 4 bases and 1 base, there was a span of 19 bases. The CDR3 runs to 17 residues.

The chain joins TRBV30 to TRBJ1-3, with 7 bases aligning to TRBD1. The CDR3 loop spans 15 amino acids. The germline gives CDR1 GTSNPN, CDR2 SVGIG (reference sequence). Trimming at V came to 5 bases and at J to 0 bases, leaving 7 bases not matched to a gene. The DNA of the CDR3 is TGTGCCTGGGATACGGGACAGTACTCTGGAAACACCATATATTTT. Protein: CAWDTGQYSGNTIYF.

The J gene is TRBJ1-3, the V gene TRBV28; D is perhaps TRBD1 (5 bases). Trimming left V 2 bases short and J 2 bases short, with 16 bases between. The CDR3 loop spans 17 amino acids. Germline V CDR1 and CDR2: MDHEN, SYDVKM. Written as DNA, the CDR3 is TGTGCCAGCAGTTTACCGACACAGGAGTTAACTGGAAACACCATATATTTT. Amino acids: CASSLPTQELTGNTIYF.

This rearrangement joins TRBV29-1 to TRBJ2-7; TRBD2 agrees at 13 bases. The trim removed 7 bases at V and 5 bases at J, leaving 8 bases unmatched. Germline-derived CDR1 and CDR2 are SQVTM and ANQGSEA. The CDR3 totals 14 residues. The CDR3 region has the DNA TGCAGCGCCGGAGGGACTAGCGGGACCCACGAGCAGTACTTC. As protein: CSAGGTSGTHEQYF.

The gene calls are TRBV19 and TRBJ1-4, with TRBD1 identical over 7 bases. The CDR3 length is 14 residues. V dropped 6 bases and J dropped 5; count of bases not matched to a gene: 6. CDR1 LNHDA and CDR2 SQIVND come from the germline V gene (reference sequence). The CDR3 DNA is TGTGCCAGTAGCACAATACAGGGGAATGAAAAACTGTTTTTT. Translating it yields CASSTIQGNEKLFF.